This T cell receptor (beta chain) came from a study of post-analysis software for immune sequencing data. Study-level background: Included courses were relapsing-remitting and secondary progressive multiple sclerosis; progressive-relapsing multiple sclerosis was also included. Study outcomes and limitations: Strong co-clustering by F measure was evident for samples that had been prepared in the same batch. Normalized Chao1 diversity in multiple sclerosis patients fell significantly below that of controls. When patients were compared with controls, a handful of TRBV segments were more frequent, TRBV5-6, TRBV5-1 and TRBV20-1 among them.

For this clonotype: The antigen is undetermined.

cDNA libraries for TCR beta contained unique molecular identifiers. There were 1 to 10 million T cells, and approximately 480,000 cDNA molecules came from them. One entry per CDR3 protein, called by TCRdb with MiXCR from the PCR reads. This table has 650,000 to 900,000 distinct CDR3 sequences, about 43% appearing once. Germline lookup yields CDR1 LNHNV and CDR2 YYDKDF (reference sequence). This CDR3 has 19 amino acids. J was trimmed by 11 bases and V by 0 bases; bases with no gene match: 23. V and J are TRBV15 and TRBJ2-5, with 8 bases aligning to TRBD2. What was sequenced was blood. The source is a girl between 10 and 17 years old with multiple sclerosis. The CDR3 DNA reads as TGTGCCACCAGCAGAGATTTGCAGATAAGCGGGAGTAAGGGCAATGAGCAGTACTTC. This codes for CATSRDLQISGSKGNEQYF.